This T cell receptor (beta chain) was found in a study of OX40 agonist ivuxolimab in advanced cancers. About the investigation overall: Ivuxolimab, which targeted the costimulatory receptor OX40 (CD134), was an agonistic, fully human IgG2 monoclonal antibody. Intravenous ivuxolimab was administered to patients every 2 weeks at six dose levels: 0.01, 0.1, 0.3, 1.5, 3 and 10 mg/kg. Of the approximately 50 dose-escalation patients, hepatocellular carcinoma was present in around 20, melanoma in approximately 15, renal cell carcinoma in 9 and head and neck cancer in 9. The dose-escalation cohort was about 86% male with a mean age of roughly 62 years, ranging from about 20 to 85. Patients were allowed to have had prior anti-PD-1, anti-PD-L1 or anti-CTLA-4 therapy, and 30% to 40% of the dose-escalation patients had been treated with checkpoint inhibitors. Partial responses were achieved by three dose-escalation patients, of whom one had hepatocellular carcinoma and two had cutaneous melanoma. The point of sequencing TCRbeta in the periphery was to test whether ivuxolimab changed TCR sequence diversity and drove clonal T-cell expansion. The paper reports the monotherapy dose-escalation portion (N of about 47 patients) of the phase I ivuxolimab trial. Overall study outcomes, separate from this receptor: Partial responders in the 0.1-3.0 mg/kg groups had among the lowest normalized peripheral clonal expansion, especially among CD8+ T cells. The antigen specificity of the clonally expanded peripheral T cells was not determined. Low levels of normalized T-cell clonal expansion were also seen in some patients who did not respond. After ivuxolimab, CD8+ T cells had more expanded clones than CD4+ T cells on average. At doses from 0.1 to 3.0 mg/kg, clonal expansion was seen in both CD4+ and CD8+ blood T cells between baseline and week 6.

As to this clone: Its antigen has not been determined. The record has no base qualities; no much larger clone is one base away.

Genomic DNA was isolated from the sorted cells so that the TCRbeta CDR3 region could be sequenced. The immunoSEQ Assay was used to sequence the TCRbeta CDR3 regions. Sourced from immuneACCESS, this table was stored by TCRdb with only in-frame sequences that have V and J called. A share of the clones is absent; for the studies checked, an unresolved V gene accounts for under half, and the remainder has no known explanation. This sample holds tens of thousands of clones; around 88% were observed only once. The ten biggest clones cover 0.6% to 0.7% of the sample. From the cysteine up to the phenylalanine, the CDR3 has a length of 15 residues. CDR3 DNA is the only sequence kept; it has 45 bases, read in frame from the first base. The germline V gene yields SNHLY for CDR1 and FYNNEI for CDR2. V and J lose 7 bases and 10 bases, and a span of 25 bases separates them. Patients with autoimmune disease history or receiving systemic immunosuppression were excluded from the trial. Peripheral blood for TCR sequencing was drawn from every dose cohort at baseline, at cycle 4 day 1 and at cycle 7 day 1. The samples were taken from a phase I, first-in-human, multicenter, open-label dose-escalation trial of ivuxolimab. Adults with locally advanced or metastatic melanoma, renal cell carcinoma, hepatocellular carcinoma or head and neck squamous cell carcinoma were enrolled in the trial. Before TCR sequencing, CD4+ and CD8+ T cells were separately sorted from peripheral blood.

The rearrangement combines TRBV2 with TRBJ1-1, with no reliable assignment of the D segment. The TCR sequence derives from an adult with an advanced solid tumor such as melanoma, head and neck, liver or kidney cancer. This specimen was CD4+ or CD8+ T cells sorted from blood, taken in a trial of the OX40 agonist ivuxolimab. At the DNA level, the sequence is TGTGCCAGCACTAAACGGTGGGTGTCGACTCTGGGAGCTTTCTTT. Protein translation: CASTKRWVSTLGAFF.